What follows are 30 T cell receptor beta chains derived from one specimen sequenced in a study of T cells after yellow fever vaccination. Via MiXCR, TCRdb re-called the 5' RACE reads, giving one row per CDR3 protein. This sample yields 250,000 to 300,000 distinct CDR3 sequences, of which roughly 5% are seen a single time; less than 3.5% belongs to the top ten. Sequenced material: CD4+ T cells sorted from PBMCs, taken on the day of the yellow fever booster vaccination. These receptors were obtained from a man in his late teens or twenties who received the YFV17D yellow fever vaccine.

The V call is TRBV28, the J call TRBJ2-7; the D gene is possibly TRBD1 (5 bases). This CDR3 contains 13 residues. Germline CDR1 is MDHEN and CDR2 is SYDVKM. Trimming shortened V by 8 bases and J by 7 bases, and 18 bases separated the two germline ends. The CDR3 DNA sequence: TGTGCCAGCCGGATAGGGGCCGAAGGAGAGCAGTACTTC. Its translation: CASRIGAEGEQYF.

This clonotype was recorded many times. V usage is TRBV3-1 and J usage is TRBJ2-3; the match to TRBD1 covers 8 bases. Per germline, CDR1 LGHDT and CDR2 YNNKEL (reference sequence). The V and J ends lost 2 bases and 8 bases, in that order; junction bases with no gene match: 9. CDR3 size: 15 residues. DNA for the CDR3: TGTGCCAGCAGCCAAATCTGGCAGGGGGCAGGTACGCAGTATTTT. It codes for CASSQIWQGAGTQYF.

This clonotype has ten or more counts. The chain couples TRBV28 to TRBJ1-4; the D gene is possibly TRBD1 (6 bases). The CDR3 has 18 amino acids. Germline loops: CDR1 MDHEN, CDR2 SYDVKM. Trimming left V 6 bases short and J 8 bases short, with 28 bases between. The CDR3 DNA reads TGTGCCAGCAGCCCATTTGGCACAGGGCGGGGACGTGGGGAAAAACTGTTTTTT. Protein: CASSPFGTGRGRGEKLFF.

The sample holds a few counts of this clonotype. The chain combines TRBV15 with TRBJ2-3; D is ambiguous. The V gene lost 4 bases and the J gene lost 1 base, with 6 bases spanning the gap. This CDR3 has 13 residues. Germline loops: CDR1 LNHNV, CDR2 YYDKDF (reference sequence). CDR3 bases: TGTGCCACCAGCACAACAGGCACAGATACGCAGTATTTT. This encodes CATSTTGTDTQYF.

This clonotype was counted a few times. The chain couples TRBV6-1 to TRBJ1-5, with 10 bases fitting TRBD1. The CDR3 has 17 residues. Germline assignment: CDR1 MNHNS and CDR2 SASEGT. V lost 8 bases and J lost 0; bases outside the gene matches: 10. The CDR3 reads CASLVGTGAYSNQPQHF. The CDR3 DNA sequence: TGTGCCAGCCTTGTCGGGACAGGGGCTTATAGCAATCAGCCCCAGCATTTT.

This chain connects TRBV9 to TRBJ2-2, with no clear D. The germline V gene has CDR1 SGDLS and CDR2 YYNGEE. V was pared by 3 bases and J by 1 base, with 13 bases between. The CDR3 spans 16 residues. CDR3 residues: CASSGPMALNTGELFF. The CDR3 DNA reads TGTGCCAGCAGCGGACCAATGGCGTTGAACACCGGGGAGCTGTTTTTT. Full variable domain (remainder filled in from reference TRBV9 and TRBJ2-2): DSGVTQTPKHLITATGQRVTLRCSPRSGDLSVYWYQQSLDQGLQFLIQYYNGEERAKGNILERFSAQQFPDLHSELNLSSLELGDSALYFCASSGPMALNTGELFFGEGSRLTVL.

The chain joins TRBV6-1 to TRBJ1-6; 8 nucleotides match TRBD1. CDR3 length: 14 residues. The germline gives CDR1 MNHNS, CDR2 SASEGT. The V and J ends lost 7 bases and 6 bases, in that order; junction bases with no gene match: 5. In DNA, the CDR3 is TGTGCCAGCATCAGGGGGCTGGGTAATTCACCCCTCCACTTT. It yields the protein CASIRGLGNSPLHF.

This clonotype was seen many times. The chain's CDR3 is CASSLERSGNTIYF. The CDR3 DNA follows: TGTGCCAGCAGCCTTGAACGTTCTGGAAACACCATATATTTT. The genes are TRBV4-2 and TRBJ1-3; D uncertain. The length of the CDR3 is 14 residues. Deletions cut 4 bases from V and 1 base from J, with 8 bases between. Germline-derived CDR1 and CDR2 are LGHNA and YNFKEQ.

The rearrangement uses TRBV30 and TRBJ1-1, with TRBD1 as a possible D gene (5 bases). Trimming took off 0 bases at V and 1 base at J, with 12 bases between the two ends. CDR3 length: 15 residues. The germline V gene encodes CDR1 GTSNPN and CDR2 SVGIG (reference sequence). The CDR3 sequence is CAWSVLRQRNTEAFF. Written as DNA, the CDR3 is TGTGCCTGGAGTGTACTCAGACAGCGGAACACTGAAGCTTTCTTT.

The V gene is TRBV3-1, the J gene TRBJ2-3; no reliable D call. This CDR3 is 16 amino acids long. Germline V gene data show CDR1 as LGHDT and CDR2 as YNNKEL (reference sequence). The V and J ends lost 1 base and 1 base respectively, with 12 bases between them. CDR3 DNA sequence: TGTGCCAGCAGCCAAGGATGGGCCCCTGGCACAGATACGCAGTATTTT. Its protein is CASSQGWAPGTDTQYF.

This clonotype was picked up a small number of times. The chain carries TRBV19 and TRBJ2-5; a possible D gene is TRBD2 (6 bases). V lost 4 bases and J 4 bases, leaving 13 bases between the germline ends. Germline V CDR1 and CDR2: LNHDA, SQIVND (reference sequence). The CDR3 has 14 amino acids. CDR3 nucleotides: TGTGCCAGTAGTAGTCGGAGGGCTTCAGAGACCCAGTACTTC. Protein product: CASSSRRASETQYF.

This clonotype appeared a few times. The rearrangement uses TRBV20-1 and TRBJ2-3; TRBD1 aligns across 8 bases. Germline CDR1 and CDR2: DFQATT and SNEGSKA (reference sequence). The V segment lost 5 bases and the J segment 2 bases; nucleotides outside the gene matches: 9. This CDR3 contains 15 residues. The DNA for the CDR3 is TGCAGTGCTGATTCCAGGACAGGGTACACAGATACGCAGTATTTT. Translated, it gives CSADSRTGYTDTQYF.

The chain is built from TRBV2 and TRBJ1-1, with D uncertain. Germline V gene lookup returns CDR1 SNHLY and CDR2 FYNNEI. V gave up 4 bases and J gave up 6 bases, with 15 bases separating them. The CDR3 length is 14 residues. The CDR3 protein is CASSGRLGSAEAFF. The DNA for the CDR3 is TGTGCCAGCAGTGGAAGACTGGGTAGCGCTGAAGCTTTCTTT.

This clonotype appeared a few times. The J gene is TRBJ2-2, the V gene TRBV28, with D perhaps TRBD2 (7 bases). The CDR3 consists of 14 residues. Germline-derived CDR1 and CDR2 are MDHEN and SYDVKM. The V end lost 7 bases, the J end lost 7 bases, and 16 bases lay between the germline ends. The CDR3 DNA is TGTGCCAGCATTAGGACGGGGGGCGACGGGGAGCTGTTTTTT. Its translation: CASIRTGGDGELFF.

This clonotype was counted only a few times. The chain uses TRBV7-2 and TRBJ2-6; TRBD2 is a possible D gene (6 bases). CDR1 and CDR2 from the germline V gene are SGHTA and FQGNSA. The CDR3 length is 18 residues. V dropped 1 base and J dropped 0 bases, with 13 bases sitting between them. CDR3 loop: CASSLEGLRVSGANVLTF. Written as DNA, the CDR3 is TGTGCCAGCAGCTTAGAGGGACTGCGAGTCTCTGGGGCCAACGTCCTGACTTTC. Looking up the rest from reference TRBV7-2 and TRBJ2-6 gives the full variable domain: GAGVSQSPSNKVTEKGKDVELRCDPISGHTALYWYRQSLGQGLEFLIYFQGNSAPDKSGLPSDRFSAERTGGSVSTLTIQRTQQEDSAVYLCASSLEGLRVSGANVLTFGAGSRLTVL.

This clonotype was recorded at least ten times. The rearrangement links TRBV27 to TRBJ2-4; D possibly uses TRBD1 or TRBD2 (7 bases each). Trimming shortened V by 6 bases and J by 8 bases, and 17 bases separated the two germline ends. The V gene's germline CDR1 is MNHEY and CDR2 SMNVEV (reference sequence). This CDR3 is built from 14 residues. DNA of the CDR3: TGTGCCAGCAGACTCGCAGGGGGAGGGGACATTCAGTACTTC. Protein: CASRLAGGGDIQYF.

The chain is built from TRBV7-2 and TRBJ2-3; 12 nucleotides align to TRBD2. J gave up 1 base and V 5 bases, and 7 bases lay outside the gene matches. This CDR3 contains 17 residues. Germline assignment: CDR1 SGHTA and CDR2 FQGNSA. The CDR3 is CASSLERTSGGTDTQYF. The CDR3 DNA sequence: TGTGCCAGCAGCCTAGAGAGGACTAGCGGGGGCACAGATACGCAGTATTTT.

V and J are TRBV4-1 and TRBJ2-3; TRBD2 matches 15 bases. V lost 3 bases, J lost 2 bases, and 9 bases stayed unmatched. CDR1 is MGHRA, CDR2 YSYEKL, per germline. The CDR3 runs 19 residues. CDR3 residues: CASSQPGLAGGVNTDTQYF. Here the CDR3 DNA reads TGCGCCAGCAGCCAGCCGGGACTAGCGGGGGGCGTTAACACAGATACGCAGTATTTT.

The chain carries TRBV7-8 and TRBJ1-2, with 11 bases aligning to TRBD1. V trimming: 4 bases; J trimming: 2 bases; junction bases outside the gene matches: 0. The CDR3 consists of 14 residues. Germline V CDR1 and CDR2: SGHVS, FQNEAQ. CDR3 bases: TGTGCCAGCAGCTGGGACAGGGGGAACTATGGCTACACCTTC. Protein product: CASSWDRGNYGYTF.

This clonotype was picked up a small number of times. As DNA, the CDR3 is TGTGCCTGGAGCCCAGACAGGGTCTCCTACAATGAGCAGTTCTTC. Amino acid sequence: CAWSPDRVSYNEQFF. This chain connects TRBV30 to TRBJ2-1; 7 bases map to TRBD1. The CDR3 spans 15 residues. V was pared by 3 bases and J by 0 bases, with 5 bases of the junction left unmatched. CDR1 and CDR2 (germline): GTSNPN, SVGIG (reference sequence).

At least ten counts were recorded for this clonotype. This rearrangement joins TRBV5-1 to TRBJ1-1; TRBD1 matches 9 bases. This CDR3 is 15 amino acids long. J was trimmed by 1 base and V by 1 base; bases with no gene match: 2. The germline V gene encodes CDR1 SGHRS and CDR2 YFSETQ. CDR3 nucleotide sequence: TGCGCCAGCAGCTTGAGGACAGGGGCGAACACTGAAGCTTTCTTT. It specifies CASSLRTGANTEAFF.

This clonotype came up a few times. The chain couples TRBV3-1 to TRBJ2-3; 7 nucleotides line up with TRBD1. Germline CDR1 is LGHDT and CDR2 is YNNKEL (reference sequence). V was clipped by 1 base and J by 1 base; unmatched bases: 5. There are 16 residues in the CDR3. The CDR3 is CASSQGTGVRTDTQYF. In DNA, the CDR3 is TGTGCCAGCAGCCAAGGAACAGGGGTCCGCACAGATACGCAGTATTTT.

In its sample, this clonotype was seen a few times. This CDR3 is CSVQSNTGELFF. CDR3 bases: TGCAGTGTACAGTCGAACACCGGGGAGCTGTTTTTT. The rearrangement links TRBV20-1 to TRBJ2-2; D is undetermined. V was pared by 7 bases and J by 0 bases, with 6 bases between. The CDR3 is made up of 12 amino acids. Per germline, CDR1 DFQATT and CDR2 SNEGSKA (reference sequence).

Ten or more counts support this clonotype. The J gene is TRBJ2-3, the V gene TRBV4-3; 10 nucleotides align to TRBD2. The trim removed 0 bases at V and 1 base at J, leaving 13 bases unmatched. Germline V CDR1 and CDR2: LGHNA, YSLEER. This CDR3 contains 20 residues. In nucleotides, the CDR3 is TGCGCCAGCAGCCAAGACGTCCGACTAGCGGGCCCAGCCCGCACAGATACGCAGTATTTT. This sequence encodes CASSQDVRLAGPARTDTQYF.

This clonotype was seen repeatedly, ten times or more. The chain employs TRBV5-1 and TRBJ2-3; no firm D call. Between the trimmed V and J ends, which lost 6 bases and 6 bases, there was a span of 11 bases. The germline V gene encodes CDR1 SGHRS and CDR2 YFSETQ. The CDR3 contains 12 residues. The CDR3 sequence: CASNNLGDTQYF. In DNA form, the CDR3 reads TGCGCCAGCAACAACTTGGGCGATACGCAGTATTTT.

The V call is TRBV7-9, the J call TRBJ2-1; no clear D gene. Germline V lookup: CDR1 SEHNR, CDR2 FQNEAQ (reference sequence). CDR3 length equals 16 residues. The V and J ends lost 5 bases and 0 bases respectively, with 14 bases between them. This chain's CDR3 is CASSPSIISSYNEQFF. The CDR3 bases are TGTGCCAGCAGCCCCTCCATCATCAGCTCCTACAATGAGCAGTTCTTC.

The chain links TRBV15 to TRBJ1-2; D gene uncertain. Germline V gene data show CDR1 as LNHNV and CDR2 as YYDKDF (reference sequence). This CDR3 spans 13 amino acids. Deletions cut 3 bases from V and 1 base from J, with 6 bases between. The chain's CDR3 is CATSRDFNYGYTF. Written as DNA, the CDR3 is TGTGCCACCAGCAGGGACTTTAACTATGGCTACACCTTC.

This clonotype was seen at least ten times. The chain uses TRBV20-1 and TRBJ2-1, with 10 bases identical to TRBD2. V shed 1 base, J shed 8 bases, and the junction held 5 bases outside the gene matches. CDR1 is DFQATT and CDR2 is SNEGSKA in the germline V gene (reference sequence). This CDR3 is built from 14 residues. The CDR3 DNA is TGCAGTGCTAGAGCAGCGGGGGGGCATTATGAGCAGTTCTTC. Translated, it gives CSARAAGGHYEQFF.

The DNA for the CDR3 is TGTGCCAGCAGCGCAAAGCAGGGCGCGGGAGGAAACACCATATATTTT. This translates into CASSAKQGAGGNTIYF. The chain joins TRBV7-9 to TRBJ1-3; TRBD1 is a possible D gene (5 bases). Germline lookup yields CDR1 SEHNR and CDR2 FQNEAQ (reference sequence). The CDR3 spans 16 residues. V was pared by 5 bases and J by 4 bases, with 18 bases between.

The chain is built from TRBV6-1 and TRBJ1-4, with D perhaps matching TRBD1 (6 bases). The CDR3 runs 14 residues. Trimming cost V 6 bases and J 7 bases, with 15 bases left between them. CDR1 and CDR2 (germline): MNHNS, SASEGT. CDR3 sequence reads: CASRKTGDLEKLFF. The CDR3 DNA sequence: TGTGCCAGCAGGAAGACAGGAGACCTTGAAAAACTGTTTTTT.